This TCR beta chain was captured in a study of blood T cell repertoires in COVID-19. The overall study: The United States, Italy and Spain provided the acute and convalescent COVID-19 samples. From T cells, B-cell-depleted T cells, or PBMCs came the material, which was cDNA or gDNA.

Germline V gene lookup returns CDR1 SGHVS and CDR2 FQNEAQ. V lost 5 bases to trimming and J lost 1 base; unmatched junction nucleotides: 6. CDR3 length equals 16 residues. Authors' processing steps: Estimated nucleated cell counts came from reference gene primer amplification. Clones were read by immunoSEQ multiplex PCR, and TCRdb kept only the in-frame ones, dropping some. That table furnishes V, J and clone size, whereas the DNA furnished D and trimming. The sample has approximately 25,000 clones, 80% to 85% seen once. This TCR came from a woman aged 80 or over with acute or convalescent COVID-19. Sequences were obtained from peripheral blood. This chain links TRBV7-8 with TRBJ2-2, with TRBD2 matching 8 bases. The CDR3 region is CASSPRTSLNTGELFF. In nucleotides, the CDR3 is TGTGCCAGCAGCCCGCGGACTAGCTTGAACACCGGGGAGCTGTTTTTT. The full variable domain, in which reference TRBV7-8 and TRBJ2-2 provide the parts outside the CDR3, is GAGVSQSPRYKVAKRGQDVALRCDPISGHVSLFWYQQALGQGPEFLTYFQNEAQLDKSGLPSDRFFAERPEGSVSTLKIQRTQQEDSAVYLCASSPRTSLNTGELFFGEGSRLTVL.